These 20 T cell receptor beta chains were sequenced from one sample in a study of shared T cell receptors in the human thymus. Data came from immunoSEQ multiplex PCR; TCRdb stores just in-frame clones and leaves some out. Altogether 500,000 to 550,000 clones are present, 75% to 85% being singletons, with the ten largest covering more than 0.01%. These data were also reused for a study on human thymus T cells.

Sequencing was performed on thymocytes. Source of these receptors: a boy under three years old with a congenital heart defect.

V is TRBV30 and J is TRBJ1-5; D is unresolved. The CDR3 is 16 residues long. V was trimmed by 0 bases and J by 5 bases, leaving 17 bases between them. Germline V gene sequence: CDR1 GTSNPN, CDR2 SVGIG (reference sequence). CDR3 sequence reads: CAWSVYSTHIHQPQHF. In DNA, the CDR3 is TGTGCCTGGAGTGTTTATTCAACACACATTCATCAGCCCCAGCATTTT. Filled out from reference TRBV30 and TRBJ1-5, the complete variable domain reads SQTIHQWPATLVQPVGSPLSLECTVEGTSNPNLYWYRQAAGRGLQLLFYSVGIGQISSEVPQNLSASRPQDRQFILSSKKLLLSDSGFYLCAWSVYSTHIHQPQHFGDGTRLSIL.

The chain uses TRBV2 and TRBJ1-1, with 7 positions matching TRBD1. The CDR3 extends over 14 amino acids. J lost 1 base, V lost 11 bases, and 10 bases had no gene match. Germline CDR1 and CDR2: SNHLY and FYNNEI. The CDR3 spells CAGEAGGRNTEAFF. The CDR3 nucleotides read TGTGCCGGAGAGGCAGGGGGACGGAACACTGAAGCTTTCTTT.

V gene TRBV6-6 combines with J gene TRBJ1-1, with D perhaps matching TRBD1 (5 bases). CDR1 and CDR2 (germline): MNHNY, SVGAGI (reference sequence). V gave up 11 bases and J gave up 2 bases, with 18 bases separating them. CDR3 length: 14 amino acids. The DNA of the CDR3 is TGTGCCTGTCGGGGAGGGGTTTCAAACACTGAAGCTTTCTTT. Translation: CACRGGVSNTEAFF.

The chain carries TRBV14 and TRBJ2-7; D perhaps matches TRBD1 (6 bases). The CDR3 spans 20 residues. Trimming removed 0 bases from V and 2 bases from J, with 26 bases in between. Germline values: CDR1 SGHDN, CDR2 FVKESK. The chain's CDR3 is CASSQDRKKLGTGKTYEQYF. CDR3 coding DNA: TGTGCCAGCAGCCAAGATAGGAAAAAACTCGGAACAGGGAAAACCTACGAGCAGTACTTC.

The rearrangement joins TRBV18 to TRBJ2-1; 7 bases map to TRBD2. In germline, CDR1 is KGHSH, CDR2 LQKENI. V shed 2 bases, J shed 5 bases, and the junction held 9 bases outside the gene matches. This CDR3 is built from 16 residues. CDR3 protein: CASSPISGYFNNEQFF. DNA for the CDR3: TGTGCCAGCTCACCAATTAGCGGGTACTTTAACAATGAGCAGTTCTTC.

The chain employs TRBV5-6 and TRBJ1-2, with D possibly being TRBD1 (6 bases). V lost 4 bases, J lost 2 bases, and 12 bases lay in between. The CDR3 extends over 14 amino acids. Looked up from germline, CDR1 is SGHDT and CDR2 is YYEEEE. The CDR3 region has the DNA TGTGCCAGCAGCCAAAGGACAGCGAACTATGGCTACACCTTC. Encoded protein: CASSQRTANYGYTF.

This clone was seen once. The chain joins TRBV5-8 to TRBJ2-7; TRBD1 matches 9 bases. Germline CDR1 SGHTS, CDR2 YDEGEE. Trimming cost V 4 bases and J 12 bases; bases outside gene matches: 5. The length of the CDR3 is 11 residues. The CDR3 loop reads CASSLGQGSYF. CDR3 coding DNA: TGTGCCAGCAGCCTAGGACAGGGGTCGTACTTC.

The CDR3 loop is CASSDQQAFLSPTDTQYF. CDR3 sequence (DNA): TGTGCCAGCAGTGACCAACAGGCCTTCCTTTCTCCCACAGATACGCAGTATTTT. The chain recombines TRBV6-1 with TRBJ2-3; maybe TRBD1 (5 bases). Looked up from germline, CDR1 is MNHNS and CDR2 is SASEGT. Deletions cut 3 bases from V and 2 bases from J, with 21 bases between. This CDR3 comprises 18 residues.

This chain links TRBV5-1 with TRBJ1-2, with 7 bases that match TRBD1. The CDR3 runs 14 residues. Germline V CDR1 and CDR2: SGHRS, YFSETQ. V lost 4 bases to trimming and J lost 3 bases; unmatched junction nucleotides: 6. This chain's CDR3 is CASSPRGTDYGYTF. CDR3 bases: TGCGCCAGCAGCCCCCGGGGGACAGACTATGGCTACACCTTC.

The count of this clone is one. The V and J genes are TRBV6-5 and TRBJ1-1; the D gene is possibly TRBD1 (5 bases). Germline assignment: CDR1 MNHEY and CDR2 SVGAGI. CDR3 length: 16 residues. Trimming took off 0 bases at V and 0 bases at J, with 11 bases between the two ends. This CDR3 reads CASSYSHGGMNTEAFF. Written as DNA, the CDR3 is TGTGCCAGCAGTTACTCGCACGGGGGGATGAACACTGAAGCTTTCTTT.

V gene TRBV11-2 combines with J gene TRBJ1-2; TRBD1 is a possible D gene (5 bases). The CDR3 spans 13 residues. Trimming cost V 3 bases and J 4 bases, with 9 bases left between them. Germline V gene lookup returns CDR1 SGHAT and CDR2 FQNNGV. The CDR3 is CASSFRGTYGYTF. The DNA of the CDR3 is TGTGCCAGCAGCTTTAGGGGAACCTATGGCTACACCTTC.

This clone was seen a few times. The chain recombines TRBV4-3 with TRBJ2-7, with TRBD1 matching 8 bases. CDR1 and CDR2 from the germline V gene are LGHNA and YSLEER. The CDR3 contains 14 residues. Trimming cost V 4 bases and J 2 bases; bases outside gene matches: 4. CDR3 in DNA: TGCGCCAGCAGCCCATCGGACAGGGCCTACGAGCAGTACTTC. This translates into CASSPSDRAYEQYF.

The chain recombines TRBV9 with TRBJ2-3; 8 nucleotides match TRBD2. The length of the CDR3 is 17 residues. Germline values: CDR1 SGDLS, CDR2 YYNGEE. The V and J ends lost 1 base and 5 bases, in that order; junction bases with no gene match: 12. This CDR3 reads CASSVSPGLVERDTQYF. The CDR3 DNA reads as TGTGCCAGCAGCGTATCTCCGGGACTAGTGGAAAGAGATACGCAGTATTTT.

The CDR3 sequence: CASTTGEKLFF. The CDR3 region has the DNA TGTGCCAGCACCACGGGGGAAAAACTGTTTTTT. The rearrangement links TRBV2 to TRBJ1-4; D unresolved. This CDR3 has 11 amino acids. V lost 7 bases to trimming and J lost 8 bases, with 8 bases between them. Germline CDR1 and CDR2: SNHLY and FYNNEI.

This clone has only a few counts. This rearrangement joins TRBV11-2 to TRBJ2-1; no clear D. The CDR3 sequence is 14 residues long. Germline CDR1 is SGHAT and CDR2 is FQNNGV. Deletions cut 4 bases from V and 7 bases from J, with 14 bases between. CDR3 residues: CASSSRKTGNEQFF. The CDR3 coding sequence is TGTGCCAGCAGCTCGCGCAAGACTGGAAATGAGCAGTTCTTC.

This sequence joins TRBV5-4 and TRBJ2-3; 11 nucleotides line up with TRBD2. The V and J ends lost 4 bases and 3 bases, in that order; junction bases with no gene match: 10. This CDR3 is built from 17 residues. The germline V gene encodes CDR1 SGHNT and CDR2 YYREEE (reference sequence). CDR3 sequence: CASSPAGPSGRTDTQYF. The CDR3, as DNA: TGTGCCAGCAGCCCTGCTGGTCCTAGCGGGAGGACAGATACGCAGTATTTT.

The CDR3 nucleotides read TGTGCCAGCAGCGGGGTGCCCCGGGACAGGGCACTATCCTACGAGCAGTACTTC. It codes for CASSGVPRDRALSYEQYF. The chain employs TRBV13 and TRBJ2-7; 9 positions match TRBD1. The V gene's germline CDR1 is PRHDT and CDR2 FYEKMQ (reference sequence). With V trimmed by 5 bases and J by 1 base, 15 bases remained unmatched. The CDR3 extends over 18 amino acids.

The chain combines TRBV5-1 with TRBJ2-3; 8 positions match TRBD2. Germline CDR1 reads SGHRS; CDR2 reads YFSETQ. CDR3 size: 14 residues. Trimming cost V 6 bases and J 3 bases; bases outside gene matches: 6. This CDR3 is CASNGRAVTDTQYF. CDR3 nucleotide sequence: TGCGCCAGCAACGGGAGGGCTGTAACAGATACGCAGTATTTT.

The V and J genes are TRBV20-1 and TRBJ2-1; D gene uncertain. V lost 7 bases to trimming and J lost 8 bases, with 9 bases between them. Germline values: CDR1 DFQATT, CDR2 SNEGSKA (reference sequence). The CDR3 runs to 10 residues. CDR3 region: CSGLADEQFF. In nucleotides, the CDR3 is TGCAGTGGACTGGCCGATGAGCAGTTCTTC.

V gene TRBV12-5 combines with J gene TRBJ1-2, with 9 positions matching TRBD1. The CDR3 contains 18 residues. With 0 bases clipped from V and 10 bases from J, the junction kept 18 bases outside the gene matches. Looked up from germline, CDR1 is LGHNT and CDR2 is FRNRAP. CDR3 amino acids: CASGLVETLPGQGTLYTF. Here the CDR3 DNA reads TGTGCTAGTGGTTTGGTAGAAACACTGCCCGGACAGGGGACACTCTACACCTTC.